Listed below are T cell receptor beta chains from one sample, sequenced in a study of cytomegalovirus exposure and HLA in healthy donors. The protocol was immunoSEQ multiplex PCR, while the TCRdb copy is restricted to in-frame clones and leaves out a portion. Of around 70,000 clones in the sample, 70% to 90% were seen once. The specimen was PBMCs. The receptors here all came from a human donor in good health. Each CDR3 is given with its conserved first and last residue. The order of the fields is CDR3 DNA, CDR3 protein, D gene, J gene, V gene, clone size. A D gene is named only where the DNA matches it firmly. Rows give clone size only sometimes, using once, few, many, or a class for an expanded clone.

DNA: TGTGCCAGCAGTTACGGTGACAGTAACTATGGCTACACCTTC
CDR3: CASSYGDSNYGYTF
D: -
J: TRBJ1-2
V: TRBV6-5
size: -

DNA: TGTGCCTGGAGCTCCCTCGGGAGTGAAAAACTGTTTTTT
CDR3: CAWSSLGSEKLFF
D: -
J: TRBJ1-4
V: TRBV30
size: -

DNA: TGTGCCAGCAGTGACCTGGGACAGGGGGCCGGCTACGAGCAGTACTTC
CDR3: CASSDLGQGAGYEQYF
D: TRBD1
J: TRBJ2-7
V: TRBV6-1
size: -

DNA: TGTGCCAGCAGCATACTCCCCCCATCTAGCAAGGGAACAGATACGCAGTATTTT
CDR3: CASSILPPSSKGTDTQYF
D: -
J: TRBJ2-3
V: TRBV25-1
size: -

DNA: TGTGCCAGCACCCCGGGCGGGGTTGAAAAACTGTTTTTT
CDR3: CASTPGGVEKLFF
D: -
J: TRBJ1-4
V: TRBV7-9
size: once

DNA: TGTGCCAGCAGCTTAGAGACAGGGGGCAGGGAGACCCAGTACTTC
CDR3: CASSLETGGRETQYF
D: TRBD1
J: TRBJ2-5
V: TRBV7-3
size: -

DNA: TGTGCCAGCAGTGCCTTCTCGGACAGGGGGAATGAAAAACTGTTTTTT
CDR3: CASSAFSDRGNEKLFF
D: TRBD1
J: TRBJ1-4
V: TRBV25-1
size: -

DNA: TGCGCCAGCAGCCAGGGACTTTACAATGAGCAGTTCTTC
CDR3: CASSQGLYNEQFF
D: -
J: TRBJ2-1
V: TRBV4-1
size: -

DNA: TGTGCCAGCAGAACTCCAGGGGGTGAAGGCTACACCTTC
CDR3: CASRTPGGEGYTF
D: TRBD1
J: TRBJ1-2
V: TRBV28
size: once

DNA: TGCGCCAGCAGCCAAGATAGCAGCTCTGGAAACACCATATATTTT
CDR3: CASSQDSSSGNTIYF
D: -
J: TRBJ1-3
V: TRBV4-3
size: -

DNA: TGTGCCAGCAGTGAAGGCCACACTAGTTTCGAGACCCAGTACTTC
CDR3: CASSEGHTSFETQYF
D: -
J: TRBJ2-5
V: TRBV6-1
size: -

DNA: TGTGCCAGCAGTGATAGGGGAATTCCATCTGGGGCCAACGTCCTGACTTTC
CDR3: CASSDRGIPSGANVLTF
D: -
J: TRBJ2-6
V: TRBV6-1
size: -

DNA: TGCGCCAGCGGCGGGGGACTCGCCACAGATACGCAGTATTTT
CDR3: CASGGGLATDTQYF
D: TRBD2
J: TRBJ2-3
V: TRBV5-1
size: few

DNA: TGTGCCAGCAGCTTACGGGTCAATGTCCGGACCGGGGAGCTGTTTTTT
CDR3: CASSLRVNVRTGELFF
D: -
J: TRBJ2-2
V: TRBV7-2
size: few

DNA: TGTGCCAGCAGACGGGACAGGGGGCTGGGGTGTGGCTACACCTTC
CDR3: CASRRDRGLGCGYTF
D: TRBD1
J: TRBJ1-2
V: TRBV6-5
size: -

DNA: TGTGCCAGCAGTTTTGCGGGGGGATCCTTTAGCAATCAGCCCCAGCATTTT
CDR3: CASSFAGGSFSNQPQHF
D: -
J: TRBJ1-5
V: TRBV28
size: -

DNA: TGTGCCAGCAGTCCCCGACAGGCTTCCAATTCACCCCTCCACTTT
CDR3: CASSPRQASNSPLHF
D: -
J: TRBJ1-6
V: TRBV27
size: -

DNA: TGTGCCAGTATTCCGGACAGGAACTACTTTGAAGCTTTCTTT
CDR3: CASIPDRNYFEAFF
D: TRBD1
J: TRBJ1-1
V: TRBV19
size: -

DNA: TGCGCCAGCAGCGCGCAGGGGGCCGGGGAAAAACTGTTTTTT
CDR3: CASSAQGAGEKLFF
D: TRBD1
J: TRBJ1-4
V: TRBV5-1
size: -

DNA: TGTGCCAGCAGTGAGGGGGCTCATACGCAGTATTTT
CDR3: CASSEGAHTQYF
D: -
J: TRBJ2-3
V: TRBV6-1
size: -